Following are 17 T cell receptor beta chains from one sample sequenced in a study of CD8 T cells in ankylosing spondylitis. TCRdb ran MiXCR on the 5' RACE reads and lists one entry per CDR3 protein. The sample consists of 150,000 or so distinct CDR3 sequences, 25% to 35% of them appearing once. Sequencing used synovial fluid, either unsorted or a sorted T cell fraction (not recorded which). The receptors come from a male donor with ankylosing spondylitis.

The V gene is TRBV5-1, the J gene TRBJ2-1; the match to TRBD2 covers 12 bases. The CDR3 covers 16 residues. The germline CDR1 and CDR2 sequences are SGHRS and YFSETQ. V lost 1 base, J lost 13 bases, and 12 bases stayed unmatched. The CDR3 DNA reads as TGCGCCAGCAGCTTGAGCCCGGGACTAGCGGGTATCACTCAGTTCTTC. Its protein is CASSLSPGLAGITQFF.

This clonotype has more than one count but fewer than ten. The chain is built from TRBV7-8 and TRBJ1-2; maybe TRBD1 (5 bases). With 5 bases removed from V and 4 bases from J, the gap between germline ends came to 14 bases. Germline V gives CDR1 SGHVS, CDR2 FQNEAQ. This CDR3 is 14 amino acids long. DNA of the CDR3: TGTGCCAGCAGCATCACCGGGACGGGCTATGGCTACACCTTC. Its protein is CASSITGTGYGYTF. Full variable domain (remainder filled in from reference TRBV7-8 and TRBJ1-2): GAGVSQSPRYKVAKRGQDVALRCDPISGHVSLFWYQQALGQGPEFLTYFQNEAQLDKSGLPSDRFFAERPEGSVSTLKIQRTQQEDSAVYLCASSITGTGYGYTFGSGTRLTVV.

This clonotype was recorded at least ten times. This rearrangement joins TRBV28 to TRBJ2-1; 8 nucleotides align to TRBD2. The CDR3 covers 14 residues. J gave up 6 bases and V 5 bases, and 6 bases lay outside the gene matches. Per the germline V gene, CDR1 is MDHEN and CDR2 is SYDVKM. For the CDR3, the DNA is TGTGCCAGCAGTCCAATGGCGGGAGGCAATGAGCAGTTCTTC. Protein sequence: CASSPMAGGNEQFF.

By share of the sample, this clonotype is medium-sized. CDR3 nucleotides: TGTGCCAGCAGTTTGGGACGGCGGGGCTACACCTTC. Translated: CASSLGRRGYTF. V gene TRBV12-3 or TRBV12-4 combines with J gene TRBJ1-2, with a possible D match to TRBD1 (5 bases). This CDR3 has 12 residues. Trimming pared 3 bases from V and 8 bases from J, leaving 10 bases between.

This rearrangement joins TRBV29-1 to TRBJ1-2, with 9 bases fitting TRBD1. This CDR3 is 15 amino acids long. The V gene end was trimmed by 0 bases and the J gene end by 5 bases; junction bases not matched to a gene: 7. Germline CDR1 reads SQVTM; CDR2 reads ANQGSEA. This CDR3 reads CSVEDIRTGAYGYTF. The CDR3 nucleotides are TGCAGCGTTGAAGATATAAGGACAGGGGCTTATGGCTACACCTTC.

The V and J genes are TRBV5-1 and TRBJ1-1, with 10 positions matching TRBD1. V dropped 2 bases and J dropped 6; count of bases not matched to a gene: 10. Germline V gene lookup returns CDR1 SGHRS and CDR2 YFSETQ. The CDR3 runs 16 residues. This CDR3 reads CASSFGTTTGGSEAFF. CDR3 nucleotide sequence: TGCGCCAGCAGCTTCGGGACCACGACAGGGGGCTCTGAAGCTTTCTTT.

The chain combines TRBV18 with TRBJ1-5; D remains ambiguous. The CDR3 consists of 14 residues. Looked up from germline, CDR1 is KGHSH and CDR2 is LQKENI. V was cut by 3 bases and J by 3 bases, with 9 bases left in between. CDR3 protein: CASSPREHNQPQHF. In nucleotides, the CDR3 is TGTGCCAGCTCACCGAGGGAACACAATCAGCCCCAGCATTTT.

The rearrangement links TRBV7-9 to TRBJ1-1; D is undetermined. The germline gives CDR1 SEHNR, CDR2 FQNEAQ (reference sequence). V was pared by 5 bases and J by 4 bases, with 11 bases between. The CDR3 is 13 residues long. The CDR3 DNA is TGTGCCAGCAGCCGCGAATTTCTCACTGAAGCTTTCTTT. Translated, it gives CASSREFLTEAFF.

The J gene is TRBJ1-1, the V gene TRBV12-3 or TRBV12-4; D possibly corresponds to TRBD1 (5 bases). The CDR3 is 13 residues long. The V and J ends lost 10 bases and 3 bases respectively, with 15 bases between them. The CDR3 reads CATGVGGYTEAFF. The DNA of the CDR3 is TGTGCCACGGGGGTCGGCGGGTACACTGAAGCTTTCTTT.

V usage is TRBV10-3 and J usage is TRBJ2-3, with D perhaps matching TRBD1 or TRBD2 (5 bases each). The germline V gene encodes CDR1 ENHRY and CDR2 SYGVKD. The length of the CDR3 is 12 residues. The V and J ends lost 2 bases and 5 bases respectively, with 5 bases between them. The CDR3 DNA is TGTGCCATCAGTGAGGGGGGAGATACGCAGTATTTT. Translated, it gives CAISEGGDTQYF.

In its sample, this clonotype was seen a few times. The chain uses TRBV7-9 and TRBJ1-4, with D maybe TRBD1 (5 bases). Germline V gene sequence: CDR1 SEHNR, CDR2 FQNEAQ (reference sequence). The CDR3 spans 15 residues. V lost 1 base, J lost 4 bases, and 10 bases lay in between. CDR3 sequence (DNA): TGTGCCAGCAGCTTAGAGGGGACGATTAATGAAAAACTGTTTTTT. Translated, it gives CASSLEGTINEKLFF.

V is TRBV29-1 and J is TRBJ2-5; 10 bases fit TRBD2. The CDR3 runs to 14 residues. Trimming removed 3 bases from V and 0 bases from J; junction bases left unmatched: 1. Germline values: CDR1 SQVTM, CDR2 ANQGSEA. Written as DNA, the CDR3 is TGCAGCGTTGATGGGACTAGCGACCAAGAGACCCAGTACTTC. It yields the protein CSVDGTSDQETQYF.

V gene TRBV5-6 combines with J gene TRBJ1-5; D is uncertain. Between the trimmed V and J ends, which lost 3 bases and 9 bases, there was a span of 13 bases. The CDR3 runs 13 residues. The germline V gene has CDR1 SGHDT and CDR2 YYEEEE. CDR3 sequence reads: CASSWREDGPQHF. The CDR3 DNA sequence: TGTGCCAGCAGCTGGCGGGAAGACGGGCCCCAGCATTTT.

This sequence joins TRBV20-1 and TRBJ1-1; maybe TRBD1 (6 bases). The CDR3 is 14 amino acids. V lost 3 bases and J lost 3, with 14 bases in between. The germline V gene has CDR1 DFQATT and CDR2 SNEGSKA (reference sequence). In DNA, the CDR3 is TGCAGTGCTAGCCCCCGGGGGCGGGACACTGAAGCTTTCTTT. It yields the protein CSASPRGRDTEAFF.

This clonotype showed up many times. V is TRBV6-5 and J is TRBJ1-2, with 7 bases matching TRBD1. The V segment lost 3 bases and the J segment 6 bases; nucleotides outside the gene matches: 4. The CDR3 spans 13 residues. CDR1 and CDR2 from the germline V gene are MNHEY and SVGAGI. CDR3 bases: TGTGCCAGCAGTTATGGCAGGGGGAATGGCTACACCTTC. Amino acid sequence: CASSYGRGNGYTF.

This clonotype occurred a few times. The V and J genes are TRBV30 and TRBJ1-5; D might be TRBD1 (5 bases). Between the trimmed V and J ends, which lost 4 bases and 8 bases, there was a span of 15 bases. CDR1 GTSNPN and CDR2 SVGIG come from the germline V gene (reference sequence). This CDR3 has 13 amino acids. Here the CDR3 DNA reads TGTGCCTGGAATGGCGGCGGGGGGGAGCCCCAGCATTTT. Translated: CAWNGGGGEPQHF. The full variable domain, completed using reference TRBV30 and TRBJ1-5, is SQTIHQWPATLVQPVGSPLSLECTVEGTSNPNLYWYRQAAGRGLQLLFYSVGIGQISSEVPQNLSASRPQDRQFILSSKKLLLSDSGFYLCAWNGGGGEPQHFGDGTRLSIL.

The chain joins TRBV12-3 or TRBV12-4 to TRBJ1-4, with D perhaps TRBD1 (5 bases). Trimming shortened V by 0 bases and J by 6 bases, and 8 bases separated the two germline ends. This CDR3 has 14 residues. This CDR3 is CASSLAQGHEKLFF. The CDR3 coding sequence is TGTGCCAGCAGTTTAGCGCAGGGTCATGAAAAACTGTTTTTT.